These 15 T cell receptor beta chains originate from one sample sequenced in a study of cytomegalovirus exposure and HLA in healthy donors. Use of 60 Vbeta and 13 Jbeta primers characterized the PCR. Measured with immunoSEQ multiplex PCR; TCRdb has only the in-frame clones, and not every one. The sample comprises approximately 180,000 clones, about 12% of which are singletons, and 7.8% rests with the top ten. Material: PBMCs. The receptors stem from a man in his forties or fifties in good health and CMV-seropositive.

This sequence joins TRBV19 and TRBJ2-2; 9 positions agree with TRBD2. The CDR3 is 16 residues long. V lost 10 bases and J lost 5; bases outside the gene matches: 14. Germline CDR1 and CDR2: LNHDA and SQIVND (reference sequence). CDR3 amino acids: CATTKGGTSQTGELFF. CDR3 DNA: TGTGCCACTACTAAAGGAGGGACTAGCCAAACCGGGGAGCTGTTTTTT.

The rearrangement uses TRBV11-1 and TRBJ2-5; the match to TRBD2 covers 13 bases. Trimming removed 3 bases from V and 5 bases from J; junction bases left unmatched: 6. Germline loops: CDR1 SGHAT, CDR2 FQDESV (reference sequence). This CDR3 contains 16 residues. The CDR3 is CASSFGLAGEGETQYF. CDR3 DNA: TGTGCCAGCAGCTTCGGACTAGCGGGGGAGGGGGAGACCCAGTACTTC.

This clone was seen only a few times. The chain recombines TRBV6-5 with TRBJ1-2; 7 nucleotides align to TRBD1. V lost 6 bases, J lost 4 bases, and 11 bases stayed unmatched. The CDR3 sequence is 15 residues long. Germline CDR1 reads MNHEY; CDR2 reads SVGAGI. The CDR3 protein is CASRPGTAHGYGYTF. The CDR3 DNA sequence: TGTGCCAGCAGACCCGGGACAGCCCATGGCTATGGCTACACCTTC.

This sequence joins TRBV2 and TRBJ2-5; 12 nucleotides align to TRBD2. The V segment lost 6 bases and the J segment 6 bases; nucleotides outside the gene matches: 14. Germline V gene lookup returns CDR1 SNHLY and CDR2 FYNNEI. This CDR3 is built from 17 residues. The DNA for the CDR3 is TGTGCCAGCAGCGTCACTAGCGGGGGGTTCTCGGCGAAGACCCAGTACTTC. It translates to CASSVTSGGFSAKTQYF.

The chain links TRBV6-5 to TRBJ1-2; 8 nucleotides align to TRBD1. V gave up 2 bases and J gave up 4 bases; unmatched junction bases: 6. From germline, CDR1 is MNHEY and CDR2 SVGAGI. The CDR3 loop spans 15 amino acids. The DNA of the CDR3 is TGTGCCAGCAGTTACGATGGGACAGGCGGCTATGGCTACACCTTC. The encoded protein is CASSYDGTGGYGYTF.

The chain has TRBV7-9 and TRBJ1-2; a possible D gene is TRBD1 (5 bases). The length of the CDR3 is 14 residues. Trimming removed 0 bases from V and 3 bases from J, with 8 bases in between. Germline V CDR1 and CDR2: SEHNR, FQNEAQ (reference sequence). In DNA form, the CDR3 reads TGTGCCAGCAGCTTAGCCGGACAATACTATGGCTACACCTTC. Protein sequence: CASSLAGQYYGYTF.

This clone was seen a few times. The genes are TRBV18 and TRBJ1-1; D not resolved. Germline V gene sequence: CDR1 KGHSH, CDR2 LQKENI. V was trimmed by 3 bases and J by 6 bases, leaving 11 bases between them. The CDR3 totals 13 residues. The CDR3 DNA follows: TGTGCCAGCTCACCTGCTCGGGGAGCTGAAGCTTTCTTT. Translating gives CASSPARGAEAFF.

CDR3 coding DNA: TGTGCCTGGAGTGTAGGAATTCGGGGGGCTTCTGAAAAACTGTTTTTT. This codes for CAWSVGIRGASEKLFF. The chain links TRBV30 to TRBJ1-4; possibly TRBD1 for D (6 bases). The CDR3 is made up of 16 amino acids. V lost 0 bases and J 7 bases, leaving 18 bases between the germline ends. Germline CDR1 and CDR2: GTSNPN and SVGIG (reference sequence).

V and J are TRBV6-5 and TRBJ1-4, with D perhaps TRBD1 (6 bases). Germline-derived CDR1 and CDR2 are MNHEY and SVGAGI. The ends were cut back, 0 bases at V and 3 bases at J, with 8 bases in the middle. This CDR3 contains 15 residues. The CDR3 nucleotides are TGTGCCAGCAGTTACTCAGGGGGGGCTAATGAAAAACTGTTTTTT. Its translation: CASSYSGGANEKLFF.

This clone has more than one count but fewer than ten. J is TRBJ1-6 and V is TRBV7-2, with TRBD1 matching 7 bases. V gave up 3 bases and J gave up 6 bases; unmatched junction bases: 5. The germline V gene has CDR1 SGHTA and CDR2 FQGNSA. CDR3 length: 15 amino acids. In nucleotides, the CDR3 is TGTGCCAGCAGCTTTCAGACAGGGAGTAATTCACCCCTCCACTTT. As protein: CASSFQTGSNSPLHF.

This clone was seen only a few times. This sequence joins TRBV2 and TRBJ2-6, with no clear D. The germline V gene encodes CDR1 SNHLY and CDR2 FYNNEI. V lost 6 bases and J lost 0, with 9 bases in between. This CDR3 spans 15 amino acids. CDR3 sequence: CASREHGSGANVLTF. Written as DNA, the CDR3 is TGTGCCAGCAGGGAACACGGCTCTGGGGCCAACGTCCTGACTTTC.

This clone was counted only a few times. The chain links TRBV10-3 to TRBJ1-5; TRBD1 is a possible D gene (6 bases). Germline CDR1 ENHRY, CDR2 SYGVKD. V was trimmed by 4 bases and J by 3 bases, leaving 7 bases between them. CDR3 size: 13 residues. CDR3 bases: TGTGCCATCAGTGCAGGGGTCAATCAGCCCCAGCATTTT. It translates to CAISAGVNQPQHF.

In this sample, this clone turned up a few times. An end of the junction does not agree with germline; a read error may underlie this. The V and J genes are TRBV19 and TRBJ1-5, with 7 bases lining up with TRBD1. CDR1 is LNHDA, CDR2 SQIVND, per germline (reference sequence). The CDR3 contains 14 residues. The CDR3 loop reads CASSPQGGKQPQHF. The CDR3 nucleotides are TGTGCCAGTAGTCCCCAGGGGGGCAAACAGCCCCAGCATTTT. The full variable domain, in which reference TRBV19 and TRBJ1-5 provide the parts outside the CDR3, is DGGITQSPKYLFRKEGQNVTLSCEQNLNHDAMYWYRQDPGQGLRLIYYSQIVNDFQKGDIAEGYSVSREKKESFPLTVTSAQKNPTAFYLCASSPQGGKQPQHFGDGTRLSIL.

This clone was picked up a small number of times. The chain carries TRBV6-1 and TRBJ2-5; the D gene is possibly TRBD2 (5 bases). CDR3 length: 15 residues. CDR1 is MNHNS, CDR2 SASEGT, per germline. The germline V and J ends were trimmed by 4 bases and 3 bases, with 15 bases remaining between them. For the CDR3, the DNA is TGTGCCAGCAGTGGTGGCCTGACGAGGGAAGAGACCCAGTACTTC. Translating it yields CASSGGLTREETQYF.

The V call is TRBV7-3, the J call TRBJ1-2; 8 bases are shared with TRBD1. There are 13 residues in the CDR3. Germline V lookup: CDR1 SGHTA, CDR2 FQGTGA. V gave up 4 bases and J gave up 8 bases; unmatched junction bases: 6. CDR3 amino acids: CASSSAGGTGYTF. The CDR3, as DNA: TGTGCCAGCAGCTCAGCAGGGGGCACGGGCTACACCTTC.